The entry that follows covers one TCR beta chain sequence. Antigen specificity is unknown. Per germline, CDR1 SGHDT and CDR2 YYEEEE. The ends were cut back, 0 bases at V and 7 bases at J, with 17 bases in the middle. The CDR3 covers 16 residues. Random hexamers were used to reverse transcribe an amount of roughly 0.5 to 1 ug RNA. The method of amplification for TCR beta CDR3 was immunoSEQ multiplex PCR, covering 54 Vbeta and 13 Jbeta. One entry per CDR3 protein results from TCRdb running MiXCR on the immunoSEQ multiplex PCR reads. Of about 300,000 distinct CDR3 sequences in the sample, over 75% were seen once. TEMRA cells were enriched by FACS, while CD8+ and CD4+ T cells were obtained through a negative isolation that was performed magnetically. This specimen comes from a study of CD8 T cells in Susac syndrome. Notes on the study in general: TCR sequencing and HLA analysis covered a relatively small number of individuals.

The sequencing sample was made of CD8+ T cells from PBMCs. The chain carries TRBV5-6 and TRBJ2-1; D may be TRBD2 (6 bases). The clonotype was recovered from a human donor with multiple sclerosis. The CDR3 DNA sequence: TGTGCCAGCAGCTTGGAGTGGGCTAGCGTGTTGAATGAGCAGTTCTTC. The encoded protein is CASSLEWASVLNEQFF.